These 8 T cell receptor beta chains were sequenced from one sample in a study of glioma-infiltrating T cells after dendritic cell vaccination. Regarding time point: after dendritic cell vaccination, including at tumor progression/relapse. The assay was immunoSEQ multiplex PCR, and TCRdb's table has in-frame clones only and misses some. The sample includes 50,000 to 60,000 clones, roughly 80% of them seen just once. The material was blood, obtained after dendritic cell vaccination. The receptors derive from a human donor with glioblastoma.

A few counts support this clone. The chain is built from TRBV4-1 and TRBJ2-2; D might be TRBD2 (5 bases). CDR3 length: 15 amino acids. The ends were cut back, 0 bases at V and 3 bases at J, with 8 bases in the middle. The germline V gene encodes CDR1 MGHRA and CDR2 YSYEKL. The CDR3 sequence: CASSQEPADTGELFF. In DNA, the CDR3 is TGCGCCAGCAGCCAAGAACCAGCGGACACCGGGGAGCTGTTTTTT.

This chain links TRBV30 with TRBJ2-7; TRBD1 matches 8 bases. Germline CDR1 and CDR2: GTSNPN and SVGIG (reference sequence). The CDR3 is made up of 15 amino acids. V lost 0 bases and J lost 2; bases outside the gene matches: 6. Written as DNA, the CDR3 is TGTGCCTGGAGTGTACCAGGGGGCTACACCTACGAGCAGTACTTC. Protein: CAWSVPGGYTYEQYF.

In DNA, the CDR3 is TGTGCCAGCAGCGTAGAAGCGGGGGCGGACAATGAGCAGTTCTTC. Translating gives CASSVEAGADNEQFF. V usage is TRBV9 and J usage is TRBJ2-1; 8 nucleotides agree with TRBD2. The CDR3 spans 15 residues. The J segment lost 5 bases and the V segment lost 0 bases, leaving 4 bases of the junction unmatched. Per germline, CDR1 SGDLS and CDR2 YYNGEE.

The rearrangement joins TRBV6-5 to TRBJ2-3; D is undetermined. The CDR3 covers 14 residues. V was clipped by 7 bases and J by 2 bases, with 13 bases between them. Germline assignment: CDR1 MNHEY and CDR2 SVGAGI. This CDR3 is CASNSEPLTDTQYF. The CDR3 bases are TGTGCCAGCAATTCAGAACCTCTCACAGATACGCAGTATTTT.

The genes are TRBV28 and TRBJ2-7; tentatively, D is TRBD1 (5 bases). This CDR3 is 12 amino acids long. V was shortened by 6 bases and J by 3 bases, with 9 bases between the two germline ends. Germline V gene sequence: CDR1 MDHEN, CDR2 SYDVKM. The CDR3 sequence is CASRAGFYEQYF. The CDR3 nucleotides are TGTGCCAGCAGAGCAGGGTTCTACGAGCAGTACTTC. Full variable domain (missing parts from reference TRBV28 and TRBJ2-7): DVKVTQSSRYLVKRTGEKVFLECVQDMDHENMFWYRQDPGLGLRLIYFSYDVKMKEKGDIPEGYSVSREKKERFSLILESASTNQTSMYLCASRAGFYEQYFGPGTRLTVT.

V gene TRBV4-2 combines with J gene TRBJ2-7; 9 nucleotides line up with TRBD2. Germline V gene sequence: CDR1 LGHNA, CDR2 YNFKEQ. With V trimmed by 3 bases and J by 1 base, 10 bases remained unmatched. CDR3 length equals 17 residues. In DNA, the CDR3 is TGTGCCAGCAGCCAGGATAAGGATAGCGGGGGATCCTACGAGCAGTACTTC. Protein sequence: CASSQDKDSGGSYEQYF.

This clone was detected only once. J is TRBJ2-3 and V is TRBV6-5; 7 nucleotides align to TRBD2. Germline CDR1 MNHEY, CDR2 SVGAGI. With V trimmed by 6 bases and J by 6 bases, 12 bases remained unmatched. CDR3 length: 15 amino acids. CDR3 residues: CASSHGALAEDTQYF. CDR3 in DNA: TGTGCCAGCAGCCACGGGGCCCTAGCGGAGGATACGCAGTATTTT.

The chain is built from TRBV5-1 and TRBJ1-6, with TRBD1 matching over 9 bases. V dropped 4 bases and J dropped 8; count of bases not matched to a gene: 4. This CDR3 has 14 amino acids. CDR1 is SGHRS, CDR2 YFSETQ, per germline. The CDR3 DNA reads TGCGCCAGCAGCAAGGACAGGGGTTATTCACCCCTCCACTTT. Protein: CASSKDRGYSPLHF.